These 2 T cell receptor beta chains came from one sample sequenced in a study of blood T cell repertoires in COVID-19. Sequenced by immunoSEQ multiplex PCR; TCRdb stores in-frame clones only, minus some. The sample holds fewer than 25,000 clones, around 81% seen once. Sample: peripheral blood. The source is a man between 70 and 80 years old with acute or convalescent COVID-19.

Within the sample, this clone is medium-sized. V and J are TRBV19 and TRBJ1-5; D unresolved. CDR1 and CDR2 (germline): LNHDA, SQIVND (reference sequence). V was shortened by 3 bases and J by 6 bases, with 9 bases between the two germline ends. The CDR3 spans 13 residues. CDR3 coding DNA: TGTGCCAGTAGTATGGGGAGAACTCAGCCCCAGCATTTT. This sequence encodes CASSMGRTQPQHF.

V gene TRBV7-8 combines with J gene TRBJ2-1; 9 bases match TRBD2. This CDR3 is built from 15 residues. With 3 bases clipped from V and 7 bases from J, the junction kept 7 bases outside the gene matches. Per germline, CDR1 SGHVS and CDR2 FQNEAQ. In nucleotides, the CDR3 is TGTGCCAGCAGCTTCAGTAGCGGGGGTGGAAATGAGCAGTTCTTC. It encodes CASSFSSGGGNEQFF.